The source of this T cell receptor beta chain is a study of T-cell memory formation after mild COVID-19. This clonotype was seen a handful of times. The CDR3 spans 16 residues. V lost 0 bases to trimming and J lost 1 base, with 10 bases between them. The germline CDR1 and CDR2 sequences are SGDLS and YYNGEE. One entry per CDR3 protein results from TCRdb running MiXCR on the 5' RACE reads. Of hundreds of thousands of distinct CDR3 sequences detected, around 27% appear once; the ten largest clones hold about 13%. The chain is built from TRBV9 and TRBJ2-2; D gene unclear. The TCR originated in an adult woman who had mild COVID-19 (a few samples of this study predate the infection). Cell type and time point are not known. Sequencing was performed on PBMCs or a T cell subset sorted from them (not recorded which). The CDR3 sequence: CASSVGQDENTGELFF. The CDR3 bases are TGTGCCAGCAGCGTAGGGCAGGATGAGAACACCGGGGAGCTGTTTTTT.